Shown below are 13 T cell receptor beta chains from a single sample sequenced in a study of cytomegalovirus exposure and HLA in healthy donors. PCR amplification relied on 60 Vbeta primers (plus 13 Jbeta primers). Assay used: immunoSEQ multiplex PCR; TCRdb lists only in-frame clones, some missing. The repertoire holds some 140,000 clones, with 65% to 80% as singletons. Sequencing was done on a sample of PBMCs. The receptors here all came from a woman between 45 and 60 years old in good health and CMV-seropositive.

The sample holds a few counts of this clone. The chain joins TRBV30 to TRBJ1-1; D call uncertain. V lost 1 base and J 1 base, leaving 4 bases between the germline ends. CDR3 length equals 12 residues. The germline gives CDR1 GTSNPN, CDR2 SVGIG (reference sequence). The CDR3 region is CAWSDGNTEAFF. CDR3 nucleotide sequence: TGTGCCTGGAGTGACGGGAACACTGAAGCTTTCTTT. Full variable domain (remainder filled in from reference TRBV30 and TRBJ1-1): SQTIHQWPATLVQPVGSPLSLECTVEGTSNPNLYWYRQAAGRGLQLLFYSVGIGQISSEVPQNLSASRPQDRQFILSSKKLLLSDSGFYLCAWSDGNTEAFFGQGTRLTVV.

This clone was seen only a few times. V usage is TRBV15 and J usage is TRBJ1-5, with a weak D call TRBD1 (6 bases). The germline CDR1 and CDR2 sequences are LNHNV and YYDKDF (reference sequence). The CDR3 is 16 amino acids. V lost 1 base and J 2 bases, leaving 12 bases between the germline ends. The CDR3 here is CATSRVLGAGNQPQHF. The DNA for the CDR3 is TGTGCCACCAGCAGAGTGTTGGGGGCCGGCAATCAGCCCCAGCATTTT.

The CDR3 DNA reads as TGCAGTGCCGTCAGTAACTATGGCTACACCTTC. This codes for CSAVSNYGYTF. The rearrangement links TRBV20-1 to TRBJ1-2; D remains ambiguous. Trimming took off 6 bases at V and 1 base at J, with 6 bases between the two ends. CDR1 and CDR2 (germline): DFQATT, SNEGSKA (reference sequence). The CDR3 has 11 amino acids.

A few counts support this clone. CDR3 in DNA: TGTGCCAGCAGCTTTCAGGGAGGGTCGCGGGAGCAGTACTTC. It specifies CASSFQGGSREQYF. V usage is TRBV7-8 and J usage is TRBJ2-7, with 7 nucleotides matching TRBD2. The CDR3 has 14 amino acids. The ends lost 3 bases at V and 7 bases at J; junction bases unmatched: 9. Germline CDR1 and CDR2: SGHVS and FQNEAQ.

J is TRBJ2-3 and V is TRBV29-1; TRBD2 agrees at 8 bases. CDR3 length: 14 residues. The J segment lost 7 bases and the V segment lost 2 bases, leaving 8 bases of the junction unmatched. The germline V gene encodes CDR1 SQVTM and CDR2 ANQGSEA. CDR3 nucleotide sequence: TGCAGCGTTGAATCGGGCGGGGGGCTGAATACGCAGTATTTT. Translating gives CSVESGGGLNTQYF.

CDR3 amino acids: CASISAGTSNQPQHF. CDR3 sequence (DNA): TGTGCCAGCATCTCGGCCGGGACAAGCAATCAGCCCCAGCATTTT. The chain links TRBV28 to TRBJ1-5; D might be TRBD1 (6 bases). V dropped 7 bases and J dropped 1 base, with 14 bases sitting between them. There are 15 residues in the CDR3. The germline V gene encodes CDR1 MDHEN and CDR2 SYDVKM.

J is TRBJ2-7 and V is TRBV9; 8 bases agree with TRBD2. The CDR3 has 15 residues. Trimming removed 3 bases from V and 5 bases from J; junction bases left unmatched: 10. From germline, CDR1 is SGDLS and CDR2 YYNGEE. In nucleotides, the CDR3 is TGTGCCAGCAGCGCTATAGCCGGGGGGGGGCACGAGCAGTACTTC. Its translation: CASSAIAGGGHEQYF.

This chain links TRBV5-1 with TRBJ1-1, with a weak D call TRBD1 (6 bases). CDR1 is SGHRS, CDR2 YFSETQ, per germline. This CDR3 contains 17 residues. V lost 4 bases and J 0 bases, leaving 19 bases between the germline ends. The CDR3 here is CASSIQGSATLNTEAFF. Here the CDR3 DNA reads TGCGCCAGCAGCATACAGGGTTCTGCCACCTTGAACACTGAAGCTTTCTTT.

J is TRBJ2-7 and V is TRBV6-1; 7 nucleotides agree with TRBD2. This CDR3 comprises 15 residues. CDR1 is MNHNS, CDR2 SASEGT, per germline. Trimming cost V 5 bases and J 1 base; bases outside gene matches: 8. The CDR3 spells CASSPGRGDSYEQYF. DNA of the CDR3: TGTGCCAGCAGTCCAGGCCGGGGGGATTCCTACGAGCAGTACTTC.

The CDR3 region is CASSTTGGREKLFF. DNA of the CDR3: TGTGCCAGTAGTACTACAGGGGGCCGTGAAAAACTGTTTTTT. The V and J genes are TRBV19 and TRBJ1-4; TRBD1 aligns across 9 bases. The CDR3 totals 14 residues. With V trimmed by 4 bases and J by 7 bases, 4 bases remained unmatched. Germline V gene sequence: CDR1 LNHDA, CDR2 SQIVND (reference sequence).

This sequence joins TRBV4-3 and TRBJ1-5; TRBD1 is a possible D gene (5 bases). The CDR3 totals 14 residues. Germline loops: CDR1 LGHNA, CDR2 YSLEER. V lost 1 base to trimming and J lost 6 bases, with 10 bases between them. CDR3 region: CASSQGPGGQPQHF. The DNA of the CDR3 is TGCGCCAGCAGCCAAGGCCCCGGGGGTCAGCCCCAGCATTTT.

For this clone: Within the sample, other DNA sequences also encode this same CDR3. The chain carries TRBV5-1 and TRBJ2-5; 14 bases map to TRBD2. The ends lost 4 bases at V and 5 bases at J; junction bases unmatched: 7. There are 16 residues in the CDR3. Germline lookup yields CDR1 SGHRS and CDR2 YFSETQ. The CDR3, as DNA: TGCGCCAGCAGCCCCTCGACTAGCGGGGGGGCGGAGACCCAGTACTTC. This translates into CASSPSTSGGAETQYF.

By share, this clone ranks as medium-sized. The chain joins TRBV6-8 to TRBJ1-5; 9 bases agree with TRBD1. The germline CDR1 and CDR2 sequences are MNHGY and SAAAGT. CDR3 length: 16 residues. J gave up 0 bases and V 9 bases, and 9 bases lay outside the gene matches. CDR3 DNA: TGTGCCAGTCCCCGGGACAGGGAATATAGCAATCAGCCCCAGCATTTT. Its protein is CASPRDREYSNQPQHF.